This T cell receptor (beta chain) was identified in a study of blood T cells in healthy people across ages. The length of the CDR3 is 15 residues. Trimming stripped 4 bases from V and 4 bases from J, with 15 bases between. Germline V gene lookup returns CDR1 SGHRS and CDR2 YFSETQ. For the second PCR, which ran for about 6 to 12 cycles, a sample-barcoded 5' primer and a J-beta primer mix were used. TCRdb re-analysed the 5' RACE reads in MiXCR, keeping a single row per CDR3 protein. The sample lists roughly 1.5 million distinct CDR3 sequences, under 55% occurring once. V gene TRBV5-1 combines with J gene TRBJ2-1; a weak D match, TRBD2 (6 bases). The sample was blood. The sequence was obtained from a woman between 18 and 30 years old in good health. The CDR3 reads CASSTSGTSYNEQFF. CDR3 sequence (DNA): TGCGCCAGCAGCACATCCGGGACTTCTTACAATGAGCAGTTCTTC.